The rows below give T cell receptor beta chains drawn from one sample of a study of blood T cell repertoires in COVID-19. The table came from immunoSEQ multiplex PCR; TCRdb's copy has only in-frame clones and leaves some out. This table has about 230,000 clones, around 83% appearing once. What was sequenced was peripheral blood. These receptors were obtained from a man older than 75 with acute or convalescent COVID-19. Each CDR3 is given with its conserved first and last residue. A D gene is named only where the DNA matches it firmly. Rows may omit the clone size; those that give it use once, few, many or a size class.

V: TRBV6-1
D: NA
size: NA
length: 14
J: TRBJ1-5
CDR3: CASSEAALHQPQHF
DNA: TGTGCCAGCAGTGAAGCGGCATTACATCAGCCCCAGCATTTT

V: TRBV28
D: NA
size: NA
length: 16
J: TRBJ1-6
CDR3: CASSSGLGSYNSPLHF
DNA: TGTGCCAGCAGTTCAGGGTTGGGCTCCTATAATTCACCCCTCCACTTT

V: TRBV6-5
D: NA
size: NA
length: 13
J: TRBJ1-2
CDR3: CATREGGLYGYTF
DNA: TGTGCCACCCGGGAGGGGGGGCTCTATGGCTACACCTTC

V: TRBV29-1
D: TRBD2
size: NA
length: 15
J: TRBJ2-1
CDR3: CSVDGSGGRNNEQFF
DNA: TGCAGCGTTGACGGTAGCGGGGGCAGGAACAATGAGCAGTTCTTC

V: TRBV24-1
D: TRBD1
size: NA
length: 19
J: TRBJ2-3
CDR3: CATSGSATTGAITTDTQYF
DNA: TGTGCCACCAGTGGTTCGGCGACTACAGGGGCCATTACCACAGATACGCAGTATTTT

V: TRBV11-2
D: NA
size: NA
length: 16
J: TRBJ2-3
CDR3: CASSRTGTRGTDTQYF
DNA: TGTGCCAGCAGCAGAACAGGGACGAGGGGCACAGATACGCAGTATTTT

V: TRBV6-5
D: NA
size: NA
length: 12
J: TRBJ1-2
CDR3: CAITGSAGGYTF
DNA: TGTGCCATCACCGGCTCCGCGGGTGGCTACACCTTC

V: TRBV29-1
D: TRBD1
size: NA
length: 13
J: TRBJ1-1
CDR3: CSVAGQGRTEAFF
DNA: TGCAGCGTCGCGGGACAGGGGAGGACTGAAGCTTTCTTT

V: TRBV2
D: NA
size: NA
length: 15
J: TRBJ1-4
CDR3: CASRGRAATNEKLFF
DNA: TGTGCCAGCAGGGGGAGGGCAGCAACTAATGAAAAACTGTTTTTT

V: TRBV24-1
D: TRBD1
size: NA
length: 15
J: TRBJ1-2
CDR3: CATSDTRQGGYGYTF
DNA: TGTGCCACCAGTGACACTCGACAGGGTGGCTATGGCTACACCTTC

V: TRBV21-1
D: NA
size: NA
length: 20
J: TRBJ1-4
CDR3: CASSKINRTGVKPTNEKLFF
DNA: TGTGCCAGCAGCAAAATTAATCGGACAGGGGTAAAACCAACTAATGAAAAACTGTTTTTT

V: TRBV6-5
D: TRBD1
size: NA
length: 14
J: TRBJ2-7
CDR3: CASEPRDRGNEQYF
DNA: TGTGCCAGCGAACCCCGGGACAGGGGGAACGAGCAGTACTTC

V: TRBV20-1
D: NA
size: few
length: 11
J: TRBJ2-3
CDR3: CSASRGGVQYF
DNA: TGCAGTGCTAGTAGGGGGGGCGTTCAGTATTTT

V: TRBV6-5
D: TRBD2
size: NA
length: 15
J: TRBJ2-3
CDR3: CASSTTSGRSDTQYF
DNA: TGTGCCAGCAGTACGACTAGCGGGAGATCGGACACGCAGTATTTT

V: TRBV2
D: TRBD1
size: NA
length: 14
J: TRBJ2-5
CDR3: CASSFTGTEETQYF
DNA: TGTGCCAGCAGCTTCACCGGGACAGAAGAGACCCAGTACTTC

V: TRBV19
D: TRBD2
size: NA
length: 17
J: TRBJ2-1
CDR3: CASSIGGLAGVYNEQFF
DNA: TGTGCCAGTAGTATAGGGGGACTAGCGGGAGTCTACAATGAGCAGTTCTTC

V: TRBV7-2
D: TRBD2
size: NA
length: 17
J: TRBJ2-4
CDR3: CASSLEVSGRAKNIQYF
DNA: TGTGCCAGCAGCTTAGAGGTTAGCGGGAGGGCCAAAAACATTCAGTACTTC

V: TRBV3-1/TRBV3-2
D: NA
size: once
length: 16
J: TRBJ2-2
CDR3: CASLLSGTTNTGELFF
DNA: TGTGCCAGTTTACTAAGCGGGACAACTAACACCGGGGAGCTGTTTTTT

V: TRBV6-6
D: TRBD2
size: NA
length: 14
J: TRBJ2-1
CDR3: CASKLAGEYNEQFF
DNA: TGTGCCAGCAAACTAGCGGGGGAGTACAATGAGCAGTTCTTC

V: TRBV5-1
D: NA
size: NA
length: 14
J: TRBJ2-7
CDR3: CASSPMQGPYEQYF
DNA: TGCGCCAGCAGCCCCATGCAGGGGCCCTACGAGCAGTACTTC

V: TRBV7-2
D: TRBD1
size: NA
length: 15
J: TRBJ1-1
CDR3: CASSTRGQPNTEAFF
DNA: TGTGCCAGCAGCACACGGGGACAGCCGAACACTGAAGCTTTCTTT

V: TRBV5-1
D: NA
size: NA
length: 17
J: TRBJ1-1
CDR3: CASSLTFRTDMNTEAFF
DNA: TGCGCCAGCAGCCTGACCTTTAGGACAGACATGAACACTGAAGCTTTCTTT

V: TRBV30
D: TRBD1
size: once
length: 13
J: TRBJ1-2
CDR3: CAWRHQGVGGYTF
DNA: TGTGCCTGGAGACATCAGGGGGTTGGTGGCTACACCTTC

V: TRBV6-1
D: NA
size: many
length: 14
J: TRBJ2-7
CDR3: CASSDKQGGYEQYF
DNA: TGTGCCAGCAGTGACAAACAGGGAGGGTACGAGCAGTACTTC

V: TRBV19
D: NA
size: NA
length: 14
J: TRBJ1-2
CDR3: CASSIAGRTDGYTF
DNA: TGTGCCAGTAGTATCGCTGGGAGAACGGACGGCTACACCTTC

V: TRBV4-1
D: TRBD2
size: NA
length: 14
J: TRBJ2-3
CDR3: CASSRGGWSDTQYF
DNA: TGCGCCAGCAGCCGCGGGGGTTGGTCAGATACGCAGTATTTT

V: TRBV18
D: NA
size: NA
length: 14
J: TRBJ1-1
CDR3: CASSALVRDTEAFF
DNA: TGTGCCAGCTCGGCTCTCGTTCGGGACACTGAAGCTTTCTTT

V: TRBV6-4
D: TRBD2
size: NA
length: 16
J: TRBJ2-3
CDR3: CASSELAGGPPDTQYF
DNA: TGTGCCAGCAGTGAACTAGCGGGAGGGCCCCCAGATACGCAGTATTTT

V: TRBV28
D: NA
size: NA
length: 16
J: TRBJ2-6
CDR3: CASSPRDFSGANVLTF
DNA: TGTGCCAGCAGCCCCAGGGATTTCTCTGGGGCCAACGTCCTGACTTTC

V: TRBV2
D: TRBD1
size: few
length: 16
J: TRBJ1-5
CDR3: CASSDTGGEGGQPQHF
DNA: TGTGCCAGCAGTGACACAGGGGGCGAGGGTGGTCAGCCCCAGCATTTT

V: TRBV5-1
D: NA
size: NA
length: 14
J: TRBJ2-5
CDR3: CASSSQVGGETQYF
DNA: TGCGCCAGCAGCTCGCAGGTAGGGGGAGAGACCCAGTACTTC

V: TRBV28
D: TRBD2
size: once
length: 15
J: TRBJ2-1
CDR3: CASSHSGVSTDEQFF
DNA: TGTGCCAGCAGTCATAGCGGGGTGAGTACAGATGAGCAGTTCTTC

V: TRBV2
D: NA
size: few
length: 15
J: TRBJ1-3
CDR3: CASRDHPSGGNTIYF
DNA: TGTGCCAGCAGGGATCATCCATCAGGAGGAAACACCATATATTTT